These T cell receptor beta chains were read from a single sample in a study of radiotherapy plus CTLA-4 blockade in lung cancer. Measured with immunoSEQ multiplex PCR; TCRdb has only the in-frame clones, and not every one. The sample includes about 100,000 clones, 83% seen only once; the top ten take around 0.79%. This specimen consisted of peripheral blood, obtained from a patient treated with radiotherapy plus ipilimumab. The origin of the receptors is a human donor with non-small cell lung cancer who had stable disease on radiotherapy plus ipilimumab. CDR3s include the opening cysteine and the closing phenylalanine or tryptophan. The order of the fields is clone size, D gene, V gene, CDR3 length, J gene, CDR3 protein, CDR3 DNA. The D gene is left open where the match is weak. Size values are once, few and many counts, or a class for expanded clones, and some rows have none.

-	-	TRBV2	14	TRBJ1-6	CASSEVRVRSPLHF	TGTGCCAGCAGTGAAGTCAGGGTCCGGTCACCCCTCCACTTT
few	TRBD1	TRBV7-9	15	TRBJ2-7	CASSRPGQGVHEQYF	TGTGCCAGCAGCCGACCGGGACAGGGGGTCCACGAGCAGTACTTC
-	-	TRBV28	15	TRBJ1-6	CASTQDSTYNSPLHF	TGTGCCAGCACCCAAGACAGTACCTATAATTCACCCCTCCACTTT
-	TRBD1	TRBV28	16	TRBJ2-7	CASSKSGGTGFREQYF	TGTGCCAGCAGCAAAAGTGGTGGGACAGGGTTTCGCGAGCAGTACTTC
-	-	TRBV9	14	TRBJ2-7	CASSATSTGYEQYF	TGTGCCAGCAGCGCTACTAGCACGGGCTACGAGCAGTACTTC
-	-	TRBV5-4	16	TRBJ2-2	CASSSLTGKNTGELFF	TGTGCCAGCAGCTCGTTGACAGGAAAGAACACCGGGGAGCTGTTTTTT
-	-	TRBV7-9	15	TRBJ2-4	CASSSGGAAKNIQYF	TGTGCCAGCAGCTCAGGCGGGGCGGCCAAAAACATTCAGTACTTC
-	-	TRBV5-1	13	TRBJ1-1	CASRGGGNTEAFF	TGCGCCAGCAGGGGAGGGGGAAACACTGAAGCTTTCTTT
-	TRBD1	TRBV2	15	TRBJ2-7	CASSEFRTGAYEQYF	TGTGCCAGCAGTGAGTTTCGGACAGGGGCCTACGAGCAGTACTTC
-	TRBD1	TRBV10-1	17	TRBJ2-3	CASSESATGASTDTQYF	TGCGCCAGCAGTGAGTCGGCGACAGGGGCGAGCACAGATACGCAGTATTTT
-	-	TRBV7-7	13	TRBJ2-3	CASSPGPGDTQYF	TGTGCCAGCAGCCCAGGCCCGGGGGATACGCAGTATTTT
-	-	TRBV15	16	TRBJ2-5	CATSRVPPQYQETQYF	TGTGCCACCAGCAGAGTCCCCCCGCAGTACCAAGAGACCCAGTACTTC
few	-	TRBV6-5	15	TRBJ2-7	CASSPRGSPGYEQYF	TGTGCCAGCAGCCCCAGGGGCTCACCGGGCTACGAGCAGTACTTC